Below are 12 T cell receptor beta chains sequenced from a single sample in a study of spatial heterogeneity in lung cancer. The time point here: sample taken at primary tumor resection. Tumor, nontumor lung or frozen PBMC supplied whole RNA that was sequenced unsorted. Using its own MiXCR run on the 5' RACE reads, TCRdb lists one record per CDR3 protein. The sample comprises roughly 80,000 distinct CDR3 sequences, roughly 12% of which are singletons, and 4.6% rests with the top ten. The material was PBMCs, obtained at surgery. The receptors stem from a male donor with early-stage non-small cell lung cancer.

The rearrangement links TRBV5-4 to TRBJ1-1; possible D gene TRBD1, 5 bases. Germline assignment: CDR1 SGHNT and CDR2 YYREEE (reference sequence). V lost 3 bases and J 3 bases, leaving 12 bases between the germline ends. The CDR3 runs to 14 residues. The CDR3 region has the DNA TGTGCCAGCAGCTCTAAGGGGCGGGACACTGAAGCTTTCTTT. Amino acid sequence: CASSSKGRDTEAFF. Drawing the rest from reference TRBV5-4 and TRBJ1-1, the complete variable domain is ETGVTQSPTHLIKTRGQQVTLRCSSQSGHNTVSWYQQALGQGPQFIFQYYREEENGRGNFPPRFSGLQFPNYSSELNVNALELDDSALYLCASSSKGRDTEAFFGQGTRLTVV.

This clonotype has only a few counts. The chain has TRBV5-1 and TRBJ2-3, with D tentatively TRBD1 (6 bases). The CDR3 runs 16 residues. Trimming shortened V by 3 bases and J by 2 bases, and 16 bases separated the two germline ends. Germline lookup yields CDR1 SGHRS and CDR2 YFSETQ. The CDR3 protein is CASSSGPQGYTDTQYF. The CDR3 DNA follows: TGCGCCAGCAGCTCGGGCCCACAGGGTTACACAGATACGCAGTATTTT. Full variable domain (rest looked up from reference TRBV5-1 and TRBJ2-3): KAGVTQTPRYLIKTRGQQVTLSCSPISGHRSVSWYQQTPGQGLQFLFEYFSETQRNKGNFPGRFSGRQFSNSRSEMNVSTLELGDSALYLCASSSGPQGYTDTQYFGPGTRLTVL.

This clonotype was observed a few times. The chain uses TRBV6-2 or TRBV6-3 and TRBJ2-1; 7 nucleotides align to TRBD1. CDR1 is MNHEY and CDR2 is SVGEGT in the germline V gene. The trim removed 5 bases at V and 3 bases at J, leaving 4 bases unmatched. The CDR3 has 14 residues. The CDR3 nucleotides are TGTGCCAGCAGTCGACAGGGATACTACAATGAGCAGTTCTTC. Protein: CASSRQGYYNEQFF.

The chain couples TRBV7-2 to TRBJ2-1; 8 nucleotides agree with TRBD2. The CDR3 loop spans 16 amino acids. Germline V lookup: CDR1 SGHTA, CDR2 FQGNSA. With 6 bases clipped from V and 7 bases from J, the junction kept 14 bases outside the gene matches. The CDR3 DNA sequence: TGTGCCAGCAGGACCCATAACGGGGGGGAAGAAAATGAGCAGTTCTTC. This translates into CASRTHNGGEENEQFF.

The table lists this clonotype with a few counts. V usage is TRBV29-1 and J usage is TRBJ2-5, with D tentatively TRBD2 (6 bases). Germline V gives CDR1 SQVTM, CDR2 ANQGSEA. This CDR3 spans 13 amino acids. V was pared by 6 bases and J by 4 bases, with 15 bases between. The CDR3 loop is CSVDDPRGETQYF. CDR3 nucleotide sequence: TGCAGCGTGGACGACCCGCGGGGAGAGACCCAGTACTTC.

The V and J genes are TRBV24-1 and TRBJ2-5; D possibly corresponds to TRBD1 (6 bases). The germline V gene encodes CDR1 KGHDR and CDR2 SFDVKD. The V and J ends lost 4 bases and 4 bases respectively, with 12 bases between them. The CDR3 length is 14 residues. The CDR3 loop reads CATSEAGDPETQYF. The CDR3 nucleotides are TGTGCCACCAGTGAAGCAGGGGACCCAGAGACCCAGTACTTC.

A few counts support this clonotype. This rearrangement joins TRBV25-1 to TRBJ2-7; D may match TRBD1 or TRBD2 (5 bases each). V dropped 5 bases and J dropped 0 bases, with 11 bases sitting between them. CDR1 MGHDK and CDR2 SYGVNS come from the germline V gene. The CDR3 sequence is 14 residues long. The DNA for the CDR3 is TGTGCCAGCAGTCGGGACGGAATCTCCTACGAGCAGTACTTC. Protein product: CASSRDGISYEQYF.

This clonotype was found a few times. V usage is TRBV5-8 and J usage is TRBJ2-7; 9 bases are a match to TRBD1. The CDR3 has 14 residues. Germline V gene sequence: CDR1 SGHTS, CDR2 YDEGEE. The trim removed 4 bases at V and 3 bases at J, leaving 5 bases unmatched. CDR3 nucleotide sequence: TGTGCCAGCAGCAGCCGGACAGGGGACTACGAGCAGTACTTC. Its protein product is CASSSRTGDYEQYF.

This clonotype turned up a few times. V is TRBV29-1 and J is TRBJ1-1, with a possible D match to TRBD1 (5 bases). V gave up 6 bases and J gave up 2 bases, with 16 bases separating them. This CDR3 is 14 amino acids long. The germline V gene encodes CDR1 SQVTM and CDR2 ANQGSEA. The CDR3 region has the DNA TGCAGCGTCCTTGAGGGGTCGGCCAACACTGAAGCTTTCTTT. Its translation is CSVLEGSANTEAFF.

This clonotype showed up many times. The rearrangement uses TRBV6-1 and TRBJ2-2; D may be TRBD2 (6 bases). The germline V and J ends were trimmed by 5 bases and 3 bases, with 7 bases remaining between them. CDR1 is MNHNS and CDR2 is SASEGT in the germline V gene. The CDR3 spans 13 residues. CDR3 protein: CASSPGDTGELFF. CDR3 sequence (DNA): TGTGCCAGCAGTCCGGGGGACACCGGGGAGCTGTTTTTT.

V is TRBV14 and J is TRBJ2-2, with 9 positions matching TRBD2. This CDR3 has 17 residues. J lost 0 bases, V lost 3 bases, and 5 bases had no gene match. The germline V gene encodes CDR1 SGHDN and CDR2 FVKESK. CDR3 DNA: TGTGCCAGCAGCCATCGGCGGACTAGCGCGAACACCGGGGAGCTGTTTTTT. It yields the protein CASSHRRTSANTGELFF.

The sample holds a few counts of this clonotype. The V call is TRBV10-3, the J call TRBJ2-4; 9 bases fit TRBD1. V trimming: 10 bases; J trimming: 9 bases; junction bases outside the gene matches: 13. The germline CDR1 and CDR2 sequences are ENHRY and SYGVKD. The CDR3 totals 14 residues. The chain's CDR3 is CATEPGQGYVIQYF. CDR3 DNA: TGTGCCACCGAACCGGGACAGGGATATGTCATTCAGTACTTC.